The 25 T cell receptor beta chains reported below all come from one sample, sequenced in a study of CD8 T cells in Susac syndrome. Random hexamers served to reverse transcribe about 0.45 to 1 ug RNA. From the immunoSEQ multiplex PCR reads, TCRdb called clonotypes with MiXCR, one entry per CDR3 protein. Here the sample spans approximately 180,000 distinct CDR3 sequences, 90% to 96% being singletons. Sequenced: CD4+ T cells from PBMCs. These TCRs come from a human donor with multiple sclerosis.

V usage is TRBV2 and J usage is TRBJ2-1; possibly TRBD1 or TRBD2 for D (6 bases each). With 2 bases removed from V and 8 bases from J, the gap between germline ends came to 13 bases. CDR1 SNHLY and CDR2 FYNNEI come from the germline V gene. This CDR3 region has 14 residues. The CDR3 spells CASSERGARHEQFF. Here the CDR3 DNA reads TGTGCCAGCAGTGAAAGGGGGGCCAGACATGAGCAGTTCTTC. Together with reference TRBV2 and TRBJ2-1, the CDR3 gives the full variable domain: EPEVTQTPSHQVTQMGQEVILRCVPISNHLYFYWYRQILGQKVEFLVSFYNNEISEKSEIFDDQFSVERPDGSNFTLKIRSTKLEDSAMYFCASSERGARHEQFFGPGTRLTVL.

This chain connects TRBV15 to TRBJ2-7; 9 bases agree with TRBD1. CDR3 size: 16 residues. V shed 1 base, J shed 0 bases, and the junction held 4 bases outside the gene matches. CDR1 LNHNV and CDR2 YYDKDF come from the germline V gene (reference sequence). The CDR3 region is CATSRVLTGGSYEQYF. As DNA, the CDR3 is TGTGCCACCAGCAGAGTCTTGACAGGGGGCTCCTACGAGCAGTACTTC.

The chain couples TRBV29-1 to TRBJ2-7; 8 bases match TRBD1. The V gene end was trimmed by 0 bases and the J gene end by 2 bases; junction bases not matched to a gene: 3. CDR1 is SQVTM, CDR2 ANQGSEA, per germline. This CDR3 region has 14 residues. CDR3 in amino acids: CSVEDATGAYEQYF. In DNA, the CDR3 is TGCAGCGTTGAAGACGCGACAGGGGCCTACGAGCAGTACTTC.

The J gene is TRBJ1-1, the V gene TRBV12-3 or TRBV12-4; TRBD1 is a possible D gene (5 bases). This CDR3 is 15 amino acids long. V lost 7 bases, J lost 3 bases, and 18 bases lay in between. This CDR3 is CASTTLGGVDTEAFF. CDR3 DNA: TGTGCCAGCACCACCCTGGGGGGTGTGGACACTGAAGCTTTCTTT.

This clonotype was seen a few times. This chain uses TRBV20-1 with TRBJ2-7; D is unclear. The germline V gene has CDR1 DFQATT and CDR2 SNEGSKA (reference sequence). The CDR3 consists of 14 residues. V was trimmed by 3 bases and J by 4 bases, leaving 16 bases between them. CDR3 protein: CSARGWGNGYEQYF. CDR3 coding DNA: TGCAGTGCTAGGGGTTGGGGAAACGGGTACGAGCAGTACTTC.

V and J are TRBV7-2 and TRBJ2-7, with 7 bases identical to TRBD1. V was pared by 4 bases and J by 3 bases, with 6 bases of the junction left unmatched. Germline V gives CDR1 SGHTA, CDR2 FQGNSA. The CDR3 contains 14 residues. The CDR3 protein is CASSSDRTGYEQYF. DNA for the CDR3: TGTGCCAGCAGCTCTGACAGGACAGGCTACGAGCAGTACTTC.

The chain links TRBV6-2 or TRBV6-3 to TRBJ1-5, with 9 nucleotides matching TRBD1. Germline lookup yields CDR1 MNHEY and CDR2 SVGEGT. V was clipped by 6 bases and J by 6 bases; unmatched bases: 9. The CDR3 has 15 residues. CDR3 nucleotides: TGTGCCAGCAGCTCCCCGGACAGGGGTGGTCAGCCCCAGCATTTT. Its protein product is CASSSPDRGGQPQHF.

This rearrangement joins TRBV6-5 to TRBJ2-3, with TRBD2 as a possible D gene (6 bases). CDR1 and CDR2 from the germline V gene are MNHEY and SVGAGI. Trimming left V 9 bases short and J 4 bases short, with 17 bases between. The CDR3 has 14 amino acids. The chain's CDR3 is CASRTGGVADTQYF. DNA of the CDR3: TGTGCCAGTAGGACCGGGGGAGTAGCAGATACGCAGTATTTT.

CDR3 in amino acids: CAWSPDRGPLSSYEQYF. CDR3 DNA: TGTGCCTGGAGTCCGGACAGGGGGCCGTTAAGCTCCTACGAGCAGTACTTC. This chain links TRBV30 with TRBJ2-7; TRBD1 agrees at 11 bases. Germline V gives CDR1 GTSNPN, CDR2 SVGIG (reference sequence). V was clipped by 2 bases and J by 0 bases; unmatched bases: 9. The length of the CDR3 is 17 residues.

In its sample, this clonotype was seen once. The J gene is TRBJ1-2, the V gene TRBV25-1; D is ambiguous. Germline V CDR1 and CDR2: MGHDK, SYGVNS. There are 14 residues in the CDR3. V lost 3 bases to trimming and J lost 2 bases, with 10 bases between them. As DNA, the CDR3 is TGTGCCAGCAGTGACGGGATACAGAACTATGGCTACACCTTC. Protein: CASSDGIQNYGYTF.

This CDR3 is CSARDRRVDTGELFF. CDR3 nucleotide sequence: TGCAGTGCTAGAGATCGCAGGGTCGACACCGGGGAGCTGTTTTTT. The gene calls are TRBV20-1 and TRBJ2-2, with a possible D match to TRBD1 (5 bases). Trimming cost V 0 bases and J 3 bases, with 11 bases left between them. CDR3 size: 15 residues. Germline V lookup: CDR1 DFQATT, CDR2 SNEGSKA (reference sequence).

The V and J genes are TRBV15 and TRBJ2-7; D is perhaps TRBD1 (5 bases). The ends were cut back, 0 bases at V and 2 bases at J, with 8 bases in the middle. Germline CDR1 and CDR2: LNHNV and YYDKDF (reference sequence). The CDR3 runs 14 residues. The CDR3 loop is CATSREGLPYEQYF. The DNA for the CDR3 is TGTGCCACCAGCAGAGAGGGGCTCCCCTACGAGCAGTACTTC. Variable domain in full (rest from reference TRBV15 and TRBJ2-7): DAMVIQNPRYQVTQFGKPVTLSCSQTLNHNVMYWYQQKSSQAPKLLFHYYDKDFNNEADTPDNFQSRRPNTSFCFLDIRSPGLGDTAMYLCATSREGLPYEQYFGPGTRLTVT.

V gene TRBV7-7 combines with J gene TRBJ2-5; 8 bases map to TRBD2. CDR1 and CDR2 from the germline V gene are SSHAT and FNYEAQ (reference sequence). The CDR3 runs 14 residues. V gave up 5 bases and J gave up 4 bases; unmatched junction bases: 6. The CDR3 DNA reads as TGTGCCAGCAGCCCGTCGGGGGGGCGAGAGACCCAGTACTTC. Protein sequence: CASSPSGGRETQYF.

This rearrangement joins TRBV15 to TRBJ2-3; 12 bases fit TRBD2. In germline, CDR1 is LNHNV, CDR2 YYDKDF (reference sequence). The CDR3 contains 18 residues. The V and J ends lost 0 bases and 0 bases, in that order; junction bases with no gene match: 4. CDR3 protein: CATSRDGLAGGSTDTQYF. In DNA, the CDR3 is TGTGCCACCAGCAGAGACGGCCTAGCGGGGGGGAGCACAGATACGCAGTATTTT.

This clonotype was picked up one time. This chain connects TRBV7-2 to TRBJ2-4; D is perhaps TRBD1 or TRBD2 (5 bases each). Germline-derived CDR1 and CDR2 are SGHTA and FQGNSA. The CDR3 has 15 amino acids. V was trimmed by 2 bases and J by 6 bases, leaving 14 bases between them. The CDR3 here is CASSLSPGDLNIQYF. Here the CDR3 DNA reads TGTGCCAGCAGCTTAAGCCCTGGGGACCTAAACATTCAGTACTTC.

The rearrangement uses TRBV3-1 and TRBJ2-6; D is unresolved. This CDR3 has 15 amino acids. Germline CDR1 LGHDT, CDR2 YNNKEL (reference sequence). V was trimmed by 3 bases and J by 0 bases, leaving 6 bases between them. The CDR3 loop reads CASSQGNSGANVLTF. As DNA, the CDR3 is TGTGCCAGCAGCCAGGGCAACTCTGGGGCCAACGTCCTGACTTTC.

This chain uses TRBV30 with TRBJ2-7; tentatively, D is TRBD1 or TRBD2 (5 bases each). CDR3 size: 14 residues. Germline V lookup: CDR1 GTSNPN, CDR2 SVGIG (reference sequence). The V end lost 3 bases, the J end lost 6 bases, and 18 bases lay between the germline ends. CDR3 sequence: CAWRPPGTPPEQYF. In nucleotides, the CDR3 is TGTGCCTGGAGGCCGCCCGGGACCCCTCCCGAGCAGTACTTC.

The chain carries TRBV29-1 and TRBJ2-1, with D hard to call. V lost 2 bases and J 0 bases, leaving 5 bases between the germline ends. The length of the CDR3 is 13 residues. Per the germline V gene, CDR1 is SQVTM and CDR2 is ANQGSEA. CDR3 coding DNA: TGCAGCGTTGAAAGGAGCTCCTACAATGAGCAGTTCTTC. Amino acids: CSVERSSYNEQFF.

V usage is TRBV15 and J usage is TRBJ1-5; a weak D match, TRBD1 (6 bases). Trimming took off 1 base at V and 7 bases at J, with 17 bases between the two ends. The germline V gene has CDR1 LNHNV and CDR2 YYDKDF (reference sequence). The CDR3 spans 16 residues. CDR3 residues: CATSRARTAGGQPQHF. As DNA, the CDR3 is TGTGCCACCAGCAGAGCTCGGACAGCTGGGGGGCAGCCCCAGCATTTT.

The chain couples TRBV5-1 to TRBJ1-1; D gene uncertain. The CDR3 length is 15 residues. The germline V and J ends were trimmed by 0 bases and 1 base, with 10 bases remaining between them. Germline V gene lookup returns CDR1 SGHRS and CDR2 YFSETQ. The CDR3 nucleotides are TGCGCCAGCAGCTTGGAAAATCCAGGGAACACTGAAGCTTTCTTT. It codes for CASSLENPGNTEAFF.

The genes are TRBV12-3 or TRBV12-4 and TRBJ1-6, with TRBD1 as a possible D gene (6 bases). This CDR3 contains 16 residues. V shed 5 bases and J shed 0 bases, with 11 bases lying between them. The CDR3 protein is CASSPRGSSYNSPLHF. CDR3 DNA sequence: TGTGCCAGCAGTCCCAGGGGAAGCTCCTATAATTCACCCCTCCACTTT.

The genes are TRBV3-1 and TRBJ2-3, with TRBD2 identical over 7 bases. The CDR3 covers 15 residues. Germline V gene lookup returns CDR1 LGHDT and CDR2 YNNKEL (reference sequence). With V trimmed by 3 bases and J by 1 base, 4 bases remained unmatched. The CDR3 here is CASSHSTSRTDTQYF. For the CDR3, the DNA is TGTGCCAGCAGCCACTCGACTAGCCGCACAGATACGCAGTATTTT.

This clonotype has a handful of counts. This CDR3 is CASSLDRAYEQYF. CDR3 nucleotides: TGTGCCAGCAGTTTGGACAGAGCCTACGAGCAGTACTTC. V gene TRBV28 combines with J gene TRBJ2-7; D is perhaps TRBD1 (6 bases). V lost 3 bases, J lost 2 bases, and 8 bases lay in between. CDR1 and CDR2 (germline): MDHEN, SYDVKM. The CDR3 has 13 residues. Supplemented by reference TRBV28 and TRBJ2-7, the full variable domain reads DVKVTQSSRYLVKRTGEKVFLECVQDMDHENMFWYRQDPGLGLRLIYFSYDVKMKEKGDIPEGYSVSREKKERFSLILESASTNQTSMYLCASSLDRAYEQYFGPGTRLTVT.

This chain joins TRBV12-3 or TRBV12-4 and TRBJ1-5, with D possibly matching TRBD1 (5 bases). This CDR3 comprises 14 residues. The V and J ends lost 4 bases and 10 bases respectively, with 17 bases between them. CDR3 in amino acids: CASSSERGRSPQHF. CDR3 in DNA: TGTGCCAGCAGTTCCGAAAGGGGTCGCAGCCCCCAGCATTTT.

The chain joins TRBV23-1 to TRBJ1-2; perhaps TRBD1 as D (5 bases). TRBV23-1 is an ORF, and what it does is uncertain. V was clipped by 1 base and J by 4 bases, with 10 bases between them. The CDR3 sequence is 14 residues long. CDR3 residues: CASSQFDRSYGYTF. CDR3 DNA sequence: TGCGCCAGCAGTCAATTCGACAGATCCTATGGCTACACCTTC.